This is a list of T cell receptor beta chains from one sample in a study of cytomegalovirus exposure and HLA in healthy donors. The method was immunoSEQ multiplex PCR; TCRdb's version includes in-frame clones alone and lacks a portion of them. The data show roughly 140,000 clones, about 80% seen once. Source material: PBMCs. These receptors all stem from a male donor in good health and CMV-seronegative. CDR3s leave out the opening cysteine and the closing phenylalanine or tryptophan. D genes are given only for firm matches.

v_call d_call cdr3_aa
TRBV5-1 . ASSFREPNTGELF
TRBV28 TRBD1 ASNLVTGATGELF
TRBV20-1 TRBD1 SARTGTSQH
TRBV5-1 TRBD2 ASTMGGRVRETQY
TRBV20-1 . SALQGNEQF
TRBV7-3 TRBD1 ASSLVAGGDTEAF
TRBV5-1 . ASSLVQGVYGYT
TRBV2 . ASSEYLGGYSGNTIY
TRBV10-3 . AITEVGVNEQY
TRBV6-6 TRBD1 ASRDSGNSPLH
TRBV6-1 TRBD2 ASSALGGGPREY
TRBV15 . ATSSRGGNEKLF
TRBV11-2 . ASSSPQTQGNEQY
TRBV5-6 . ASSLNSQGNQPQH
TRBV27 . ASSLMSSYNSPLH
TRBV10-3 TRBD1 AISLQGASGNTIY
TRBV5-1 . ASSANTGGALSDTQY
TRBV7-9 TRBD1 ASSLVGTGVFGETQY
TRBV18 TRBD1 ASSPPGTGGVQY
TRBV2 . ASTVTDRNTEAF
TRBV19 TRBD1 ASSIGVGQKLYEQY
TRBV4-1 TRBD1 ASSPQKQGWGTDTQY
TRBV4-1 . ASSHSGGAGSYGYT
TRBV28 . ASSLGDSSYNEQF
TRBV18 TRBD1 ASSPGTGSGELF
TRBV2 . ASSERFPNYGYT
TRBV5-8 . ASSSTELYGYT
TRBV30 . ACTTRGTGELF
TRBV9 . ASSVGQTSTDTQY